The 6 T cell receptor beta chains in this list originate from one sample, sequenced in a study of response to subunit inactivated influenza vaccine (dated by TCRdb to 2017 to 2018). Receptor amplification or capture employed RT-PCR. Sequenced using an Illumina HiSeq 2500. TCRdb passed the public sequencing reads through fastp at Q25 and MiXCR, retaining productive beta sequences. Every CDR3 protein is listed once, alongside the most common genes and DNA of its rows. The table for this sample lists hundreds of thousands of distinct CDR3 sequences; about 10% of them were counted only once. Approximately 10% of the sample is taken by the ten largest. These data were also reused for a study on T cells expressing NK-cell markers. The other study reports the following: 5'RACE template switching, by which a universal primer site and unique molecular identifiers were added, was used to make TCR beta cDNA libraries.

Specimen: PBMCs from blood, collected on the day of vaccination. All receptors derive from a man aged 45-65 years who received an inactivated influenza vaccine. Donor details come from another sample of the same person, matched by shared clones.

This clonotype was seen many times. The chain joins TRBV10-3 to TRBJ2-1; no firm D call. V was cut by 0 bases and J by 9 bases, with 3 bases left in between. Germline V gives CDR1 ENHRY, CDR2 SYGVKD. The CDR3 totals 11 residues. The CDR3 nucleotides are TGTGCCATCAGTGAGTCCGGTGAGCAGTTCTTC. Translation gives CAISESGEQFF.

On this clonotype itself: A much larger clone sits a single nucleotide away, making a read error possible. V gene TRBV27 combines with J gene TRBJ2-1; a possible D gene is TRBD2 (5 bases). The CDR3 runs 14 residues. CDR1 is MNHEY and CDR2 is SMNVEV in the germline V gene (reference sequence). Here the CDR3 reads CASSLTGSYNEHFF. The CDR3 DNA reads as TGTGCCAGCAGTTTGACGGGATCCTACAATGAGCATTTCTTC.

This clonotype was found many times. The chain recombines TRBV6-1 with TRBJ2-7; 8 positions match TRBD1. CDR3 length: 16 residues. CDR1 is MNHNS, CDR2 SASEGT, per germline. V shed 2 bases, J shed 3 bases, and the junction held 9 bases outside the gene matches. CDR3 sequence: CASSELVGQALYEQYF. CDR3 coding DNA: TGTGCCAGCAGTGAATTGGTGGGACAGGCCCTCTACGAGCAGTACTTC.

This clonotype was detected a few times. The CDR3 DNA reads TGTGCCAGCAGCTCTTCGGCGACTAGCGCCGGGGAGCAGTACTTC. Protein product: CASSSSATSAGEQYF. The chain employs TRBV7-4 and TRBJ2-7; the match to TRBD2 covers 8 bases. Unmatched junction bases numbered 12, after V lost 4 bases and J lost 7 bases. The CDR3 totals 15 residues. The V gene's germline CDR1 is SGHVT and CDR2 SQSDAQ.

In this sample, this clonotype turned up a few times. The V gene is TRBV18, the J gene TRBJ2-3; D perhaps matches TRBD1 (5 bases). The V end lost 2 bases, the J end lost 4 bases, and 16 bases lay between the germline ends. Germline V lookup: CDR1 KGHSH, CDR2 LQKENI. The CDR3 is 16 residues long. In DNA form, the CDR3 reads TGTGCCAGCTCACCATTCCCTCCAGGGATGCCAGATACGCAGTATTTT. Residues: CASSPFPPGMPDTQYF. Drawing the rest from reference TRBV18 and TRBJ2-3, the complete variable domain is NAGVMQNPRHLVRRRGQEARLRCSPMKGHSHVYWYRQLPEEGLKFMVYLQKENIIDESGMPKERFSAEFPKEGPSILRIQQVVRGDSAAYFCASSPFPPGMPDTQYFGPGTRLTVL.

This clonotype was seen more than once but under ten times. The V call is TRBV12-3 or TRBV12-4, the J call TRBJ2-5; D uncertain. The V end lost 4 bases, the J end lost 5 bases, and 11 bases lay between the germline ends. The CDR3 extends over 13 amino acids. CDR3 nucleotides: TGTGCCAGCAGTTCGATGGGCATTGAGACCCAGTACTTC. It yields the protein CASSSMGIETQYF.